This TCR beta chain was identified in a study of blood T cell repertoires in COVID-19. Turning to the study itself: T cells, B-cell-depleted T cells, or PBMCs provided the cDNA or gDNA that served as material.

The V gene end was trimmed by 0 bases and the J gene end by 7 bases; junction bases not matched to a gene: 4. CDR1 SGHNT and CDR2 YYREEE come from the germline V gene (reference sequence). The CDR3 totals 14 residues. How the authors handled the data: Reference gene primer amplification gave estimated nucleated cell counts. Clones were read by immunoSEQ multiplex PCR, and TCRdb kept only the in-frame ones, dropping some. That table is the source of V, J and clone size, and D and trimming were worked out from the DNA. The sample contains around 100,000 clones, around nine tenths of which appear only once.

This TCR derives from a man in his forties or fifties with active or convalescent COVID-19. Sequences were obtained from peripheral blood. J is TRBJ1-2 and V is TRBV5-4, with 9 bases matching TRBD1. CDR3 sequence: CASSLVGQGLGYTF. Here the CDR3 DNA reads TGTGCCAGCAGCTTGGTGGGACAGGGTCTTGGCTACACCTTC.